These T cell receptor beta chains were read from a single sample in a study of spatial heterogeneity in lung cancer. MiXCR, run by TCRdb on the 5' RACE reads, gives a single entry per CDR3 protein. Here the sample spans just under 95,000 distinct CDR3 sequences, approximately 12% being singletons. This material consisted of PBMCs, taken at surgery. Receptors originate from a male donor with early-stage non-small cell lung cancer. Both conserved end residues are part of each CDR3. A D gene is named only where the DNA matches it firmly. Clone size is stated in some rows and not others, as once, few, many or a class when expanded.

V: TRBV7-4
D: TRBD2
J: TRBJ2-7
size: few
CDR3: CASSEGLAGGPDEQYF
DNA: TGTGCCAGCAGCGAGGGACTAGCGGGGGGGCCCGACGAGCAGTACTTC

V: TRBV2
D: TRBD1
J: TRBJ2-7
size: once
CDR3: CANSGGQGHYEQYF
DNA: TGTGCCAACAGTGGGGGACAGGGTCACTACGAGCAGTACTTC

V: TRBV27
D: TRBD2
J: TRBJ2-5
size: few
CDR3: CASSPLAGPPQETQYF
DNA: TGTGCCAGCAGTCCACTAGCGGGGCCGCCCCAAGAGACCCAGTACTTC

V: TRBV6-5
D: -
J: TRBJ1-1
size: few
CDR3: CATLGTTGSEAFF
DNA: TGTGCCACCCTCGGCACGACAGGCAGCGAAGCTTTCTTT

V: TRBV7-2
D: -
J: TRBJ2-2
size: few
CDR3: CATPKRGGAFNTGELFF
DNA: TGTGCCACCCCCAAGAGGGGGGGCGCGTTTAACACCGGGGAGCTGTTTTTT

V: TRBV12-3/TRBV12-4
D: -
J: TRBJ2-7
size: many
CDR3: CATGQGPYEQYF
DNA: TGTGCCACAGGGCAGGGTCCCTACGAGCAGTACTTC

V: TRBV4-1
D: TRBD2
J: TRBJ2-2
size: few
CDR3: CASSQASSGRNTGELFF
DNA: TGCGCCAGCAGCCAAGCGTCTAGCGGGAGGAACACCGGGGAGCTGTTTTTT

V: TRBV27
D: -
J: TRBJ2-7
size: -
CDR3: CASSSWVSSYEQYF
DNA: TGTGCCAGCAGTTCCTGGGTCAGCTCCTACGAGCAGTACTTC

V: TRBV28
D: TRBD1
J: TRBJ1-1
size: -
CDR3: CASSAGGALEAFF
DNA: TGTGCCAGCAGCGCAGGGGGCGCCCTGGAAGCTTTCTTT

V: TRBV7-9
D: TRBD1
J: TRBJ2-2
size: few
CDR3: CASSRHNRGQAGELFF
DNA: TGTGCCAGCAGCCGCCACAACAGGGGGCAGGCCGGGGAGCTGTTTTTT

V: TRBV14
D: TRBD2
J: TRBJ2-1
size: -
CDR3: CASSQLVAGGPWNEQFF
DNA: TGTGCCAGCAGCCAACTTGTAGCGGGAGGGCCCTGGAATGAGCAGTTCTTC

V: TRBV7-2
D: TRBD1
J: TRBJ2-5
size: few
CDR3: CASSSGQVRETQYF
DNA: TGTGCCAGCAGCTCCGGACAGGTCCGGGAGACCCAGTACTTC

V: TRBV28
D: -
J: TRBJ1-3
size: few
CDR3: CASSSRADTIYF
DNA: TGTGCCAGCAGTTCTCGGGCGGACACCATATATTTT

V: TRBV29-1
D: -
J: TRBJ1-5
size: many
CDR3: CSAEWGDGQPQHF
DNA: TGCAGCGCCGAATGGGGGGATGGTCAGCCCCAGCATTTT

V: TRBV6-2/TRBV6-3
D: -
J: TRBJ2-1
size: few
CDR3: CASSYEQRAYNEQFF
DNA: TGTGCCAGCAGTTACGAGCAGCGTGCCTACAATGAGCAGTTCTTC

V: TRBV12-3/TRBV12-4
D: TRBD1
J: TRBJ2-1
size: -
CDR3: CASGTERANEQFF
DNA: TGTGCCAGCGGGACAGAGAGAGCCAATGAGCAGTTCTTC

V: TRBV20-1
D: -
J: TRBJ2-7
size: few
CDR3: CSARAAERASYEQYF
DNA: TGCAGTGCTAGAGCGGCTGAGCGGGCCTCCTACGAGCAGTACTTC

V: TRBV24-1
D: -
J: TRBJ1-5
size: many
CDR3: CATSAPGPNQPQHF
DNA: TGTGCCACCTCTGCGCCAGGGCCCAATCAGCCCCAGCATTTT